The entry that follows covers one TCR beta chain sequence. A read error may account for a junction end that differs from germline. From germline, CDR1 is SGHAT and CDR2 FQNNGV. This CDR3 spans 18 amino acids. This sample was taken from a study of Graves' ophthalmopathy and Graves' hyperthyroidism. Amplification of TCR beta CDR3 regions used RNA transcripts. Second-round multiplex PCR followed a first-round RT-PCR using HTBI primers. TCRdb used MiXCR to reprocess the multiplex PCR reads, holding one entry per CDR3 protein. The repertoire holds roughly 480,000 distinct CDR3 sequences, with around an eighth as singletons.

The chain employs TRBV11-2 and TRBJ1-2; D is unclear. This clonotype was sampled from a woman in her 30s with Graves' ophthalmopathy. The sample consisted of blood. The CDR3 region is CASSSLKPTGLPIYGDTF. The CDR3, as DNA: TGTGCCAGCAGCTCACTCAAACCGACTGGACTGCCGATCTATGGCGACACCTTC.